This T cell receptor beta chain is from a study of blood T cell repertoires in COVID-19. Some clones are missing from TCRdb's copy, which holds only in-frame ones; the method was immunoSEQ multiplex PCR. The sample contains around 260,000 clones, over 70% of which appear only once. This CDR3 spans 14 amino acids. V was trimmed by 6 bases and J by 0 bases, leaving 11 bases between them. The germline gives CDR1 MNHEY, CDR2 SVGAGI. The clonotype originates from a woman aged 70-85 years with COVID-19, enrolled during active disease. Sequenced: peripheral blood. V and J are TRBV6-5 and TRBJ2-5; D not resolved. CDR3 loop: CASRDSAYQETQYF. The CDR3, as DNA: TGTGCCAGCAGGGATTCAGCGTACCAAGAGACCCAGTACTTC.